These T cell receptor beta chains were read from a single sample in a study of cytomegalovirus exposure and HLA in healthy donors. Sequencing used immunoSEQ multiplex PCR; TCRdb keeps in-frame clones, though not all of them. The sample has 100,000 to 120,000 clones, 82% seen once; the top ten hold approximately 2.7%. What was sequenced was PBMCs. The receptors come from a woman aged 18-29 years in good health and CMV-seronegative. CDR3s include the opening cysteine and the closing phenylalanine or tryptophan. The D gene is left open where the match is weak. For some rows the clone size is stated as once, few or many, or as a class when expanded; others skip it.

- | TRBJ1-2 | TRBV6-5 | - | CATSPRNYGYTF | TGTGCCACCTCACCCCGGAACTATGGCTACACCTTC
- | TRBJ1-2 | TRBV30 | TRBD1 | CAWRTGNYGYTF | TGTGCCTGGCGGACAGGGAACTATGGCTACACCTTC
- | TRBJ1-1 | TRBV6-1 | - | CASRDTANTEAFF | TGTGCCAGCAGAGATACAGCGAACACTGAAGCTTTCTTT
- | TRBJ2-7 | TRBV15 | TRBD2 | CATSRDPQASGYFSYEQYF | TGTGCCACCAGCAGAGATCCCCAGGCTAGCGGGTATTTCTCCTACGAGCAGTACTTC
- | TRBJ1-3 | TRBV28 | - | CASTPGYSGNTIYF | TGTGCCAGCACCCCAGGGTACTCTGGAAACACCATATATTTT
- | TRBJ1-1 | TRBV5-1 | - | CASSLQGGSTEAFF | TGCGCCAGCAGCTTACAGGGAGGGTCCACTGAAGCTTTCTTT
- | TRBJ2-2 | TRBV11-2 | - | CASSLAAAGELFF | TGTGCCAGCAGCTTAGCCGCGGCCGGGGAGCTGTTTTTT
- | TRBJ1-2 | TRBV4-2 | - | CASSQDPDFYGYTF | TGTGCCAGCAGCCAAGACCCAGACTTCTATGGCTACACCTTC
once | TRBJ2-2 | TRBV5-1 | - | CATRRAGNTGELFF | TGCGCCACCCGGCGGGCGGGGAACACCGGGGAGCTGTTTTTT
- | TRBJ1-3 | TRBV2 | - | CASGGSGNTIYF | TGTGCCAGCGGAGGGTCGGGAAACACCATATATTTT
- | TRBJ1-2 | TRBV19 | - | CASSIYLTELSGYTF | TGTGCCAGTAGTATTTATTTAACAGAACTCAGCGGCTACACCTTC
- | TRBJ2-1 | TRBV11-2 | TRBD1 | CASSRGTGRDNEQFF | TGTGCCAGCAGCCGGGGGACAGGGAGAGACAATGAGCAGTTCTTC
few | TRBJ2-3 | TRBV5-6 | TRBD1 | CASSSQGGTDTQYF | TGTGCCAGCAGCTCGCAGGGGGGCACAGATACGCAGTATTTT
- | TRBJ1-2 | TRBV30 | - | CAWSEGQVNYGYTF | TGTGCCTGGAGTGAGGGGCAGGTGAACTATGGCTACACCTTC
- | TRBJ1-1 | TRBV27 | - | CASSPGLMNTEAFF | TGTGCCAGCAGTCCAGGATTGATGAACACTGAAGCTTTCTTT
- | TRBJ2-1 | TRBV6-5 | TRBD1 | CASGLGQGERGQFF | TGTGCCAGCGGCCTGGGACAGGGGGAGAGGGGGCAGTTCTTC
- | TRBJ1-2 | TRBV7-9 | TRBD1 | CASSLRQGAVGYTF | TGTGCCAGCAGCCTAAGACAGGGGGCGGTGGGCTACACCTTC
- | TRBJ1-4 | TRBV6-5 | - | CASSATGDEKLFF | TGTGCCAGCAGTGCTACCGGGGATGAAAAACTGTTTTTT
once | TRBJ1-5 | TRBV18 | - | CASSPPGGAGQPQHF | TGTGCCAGCTCACCACCAGGGGGGGCGGGTCAGCCCCAGCATTTT
- | TRBJ2-3 | TRBV27 | - | CASSPSYYTASTDTQYF | TGTGCCAGCAGTCCCTCCTATTATACCGCTAGCACAGATACGCAGTATTTT
- | TRBJ1-4 | TRBV19 | - | CASSRAQGGEKLFF | TGTGCCAGTAGTAGGGCGCAGGGTGGAGAAAAACTGTTTTTT
- | TRBJ2-6 | TRBV7-9 | - | CASSLRTGKPGANVLTF | TGTGCCAGCAGCCTTCGTACAGGGAAGCCAGGGGCCAACGTCCTGACTTTC
- | TRBJ2-1 | TRBV7-2 | - | CASSLMLSRGASGEQFF | TGTGCCAGCAGCTTGATGCTTTCTCGGGGGGCCTCGGGTGAGCAGTTCTTC
few | TRBJ2-2 | TRBV18 | - | CASSRLTENTGELFF | TGTGCCAGCTCACGGTTAACAGAGAACACCGGGGAGCTGTTTTTT
- | TRBJ2-3 | TRBV7-2 | TRBD2 | CASSSGLAGGTDTQYF | TGTGCCAGCAGCTCGGGACTAGCGGGAGGAACAGATACGCAGTATTTT
many | TRBJ1-1 | TRBV28 | - | CASSLWSLLGVETEAFF | TGTGCCAGCAGTTTATGGTCCCTCCTCGGAGTGGAAACTGAAGCTTTCTTT
- | TRBJ1-2 | TRBV2 | TRBD1 | CASSDQGAGGYTF | TGTGCCAGCAGTGACCAGGGGGCAGGAGGCTACACCTTC
- | TRBJ2-2 | TRBV5-4 | TRBD1 | CASSINRGSITGELFF | TGTGCCAGCAGCATTAACAGGGGATCTATCACCGGGGAGCTGTTTTTT
- | TRBJ1-1 | TRBV30 | - | CAWSFWTESNTEAFF | TGTGCCTGGAGTTTCTGGACAGAATCAAACACTGAAGCTTTCTTT
- | TRBJ2-5 | TRBV5-4 | TRBD2 | CASSLLRAGGPETQYF | TGTGCCAGCAGCTTGCTTAGGGCGGGGGGGCCGGAGACCCAGTACTTC
- | TRBJ1-1 | TRBV16 | - | CASSLRGGGTEAFF | TGTGCCAGCAGCCTCAGGGGTGGAGGAACTGAAGCTTTCTTT
- | TRBJ2-1 | TRBV9 | - | CASSEGAGTSYNEQFF | TGTGCCAGCAGCGAGGGGGCGGGGACTAGCTACAATGAGCAGTTCTTC
once | TRBJ1-5 | TRBV28 | TRBD1 | CASSLLQGQQPQHF | TGTGCCAGCAGTCTCCTACAGGGGCAACAGCCCCAGCATTTT
- | TRBJ2-5 | TRBV28 | - | CATSGTTQETQYF | TGTGCCACCTCCGGGACAACTCAAGAGACCCAGTACTTC
- | TRBJ1-1 | TRBV2 | - | CASSVQVEAFF | TGTGCCAGCAGTGTACAGGTGGAAGCTTTCTTT
few | TRBJ1-2 | TRBV19 | TRBD1 | CASTGQGDGYTF | TGTGCCAGTACTGGACAGGGAGATGGCTACACCTTC
- | TRBJ2-3 | TRBV6-5 | TRBD1 | CASSSSRGTDTQYF | TGTGCCAGCAGTTCCTCCAGGGGGACAGATACGCAGTATTTT
- | TRBJ1-1 | TRBV5-1 | - | CASSLNRERSTEAFF | TGCGCCAGCAGCTTGAACAGGGAGAGGAGCACTGAAGCTTTCTTT
once | TRBJ2-3 | TRBV9 | TRBD1 | CASSVVGQGGGDTQYF | TGTGCCAGCAGCGTAGTGGGACAGGGTGGTGGAGATACGCAGTATTTT
- | TRBJ2-2 | TRBV13 | - | CASSSLVGELFF | TGTGCCAGCAGCTCCCTAGTCGGGGAGCTGTTTTTT
- | TRBJ1-2 | TRBV27 | TRBD1 | CASRVRTGYGYGYTF | TGTGCCAGCAGAGTACGGACAGGGTACGGATATGGCTACACCTTC
- | TRBJ1-1 | TRBV7-9 | - | CASSLETGNTEAFF | TGTGCCAGCAGCTTAGAGACGGGGAACACTGAAGCTTTCTTT
- | TRBJ2-4 | TRBV6-6 | TRBD2 | CASSPLQGQRGNIQYF | TGTGCCAGCAGTCCGCTACAAGGGCAGCGGGGGAACATTCAGTACTTC
- | TRBJ1-4 | TRBV19 | - | CASSMAGGLGREKLFF | TGTGCCAGTAGTATGGCAGGAGGCCTCGGCAGGGAAAAACTGTTTTTT
- | TRBJ2-3 | TRBV6-4 | - | CASSDSAGSTDTQYF | TGTGCCAGCAGTGACTCGGCAGGGAGCACAGATACGCAGTATTTT
few | TRBJ2-1 | TRBV6-4 | TRBD2 | CASSSGTSGNEQFF | TGTGCCAGCAGTTCCGGGACTAGCGGCAATGAGCAGTTCTTC
- | TRBJ2-7 | TRBV5-1 | TRBD1 | CASSLSPGQIYEQYF | TGCGCCAGCAGCTTATCACCGGGACAGATCTACGAGCAGTACTTC
- | TRBJ1-2 | TRBV7-9 | TRBD1 | CASSPGGEGSGYTF | TGTGCCAGCAGCCCAGGGGGTGAGGGCTCTGGCTACACCTTC
- | TRBJ2-5 | TRBV7-2 | TRBD2 | CASSARGSGGKETQYF | TGTGCCAGCAGCGCCCGGGGTAGCGGGGGGAAAGAGACCCAGTACTTC